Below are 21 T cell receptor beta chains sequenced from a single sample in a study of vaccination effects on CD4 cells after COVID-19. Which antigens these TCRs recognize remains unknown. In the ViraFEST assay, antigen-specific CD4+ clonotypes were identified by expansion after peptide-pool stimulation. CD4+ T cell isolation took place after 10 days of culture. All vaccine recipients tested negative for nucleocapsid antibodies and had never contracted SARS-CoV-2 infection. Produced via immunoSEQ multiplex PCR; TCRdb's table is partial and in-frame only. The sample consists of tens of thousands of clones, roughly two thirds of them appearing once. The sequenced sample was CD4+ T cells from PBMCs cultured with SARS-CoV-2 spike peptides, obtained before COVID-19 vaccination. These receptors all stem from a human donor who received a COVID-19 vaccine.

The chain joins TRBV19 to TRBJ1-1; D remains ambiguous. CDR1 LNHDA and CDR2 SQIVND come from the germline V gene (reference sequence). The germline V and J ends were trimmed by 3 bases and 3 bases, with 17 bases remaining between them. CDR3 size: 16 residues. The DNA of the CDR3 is TGTGCCAGTAGTATGGGCGGGCGGGGTGCAGACACTGAAGCTTTCTTT. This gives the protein CASSMGGRGADTEAFF.

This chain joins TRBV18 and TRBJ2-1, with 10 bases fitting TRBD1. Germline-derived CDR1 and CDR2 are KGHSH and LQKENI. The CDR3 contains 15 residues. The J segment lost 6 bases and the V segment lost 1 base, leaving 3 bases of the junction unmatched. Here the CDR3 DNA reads TGTGCCAGCTCACCACTTGGACAGGGGGTCAATGAGCAGTTCTTC. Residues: CASSPLGQGVNEQFF. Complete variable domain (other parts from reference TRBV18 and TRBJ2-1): NAGVMQNPRHLVRRRGQEARLRCSPMKGHSHVYWYRQLPEEGLKFMVYLQKENIIDESGMPKERFSAEFPKEGPSILRIQQVVRGDSAAYFCASSPLGQGVNEQFFGPGTRLTVL.

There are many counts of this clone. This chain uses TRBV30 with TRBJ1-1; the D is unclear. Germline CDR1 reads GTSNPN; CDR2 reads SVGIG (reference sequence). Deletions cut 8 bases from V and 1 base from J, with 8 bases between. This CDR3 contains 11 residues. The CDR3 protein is CAQSPNTEAFF. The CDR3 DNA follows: TGTGCCCAGAGCCCGAACACTGAAGCTTTCTTT.

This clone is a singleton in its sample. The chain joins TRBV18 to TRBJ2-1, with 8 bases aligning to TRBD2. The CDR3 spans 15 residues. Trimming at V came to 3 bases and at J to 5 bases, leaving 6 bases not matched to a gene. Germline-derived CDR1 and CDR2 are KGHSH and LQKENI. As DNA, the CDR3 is TGTGCCAGCTCACCTCTCGGTAGCGGGAACAATGAGCAGTTCTTC. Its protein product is CASSPLGSGNNEQFF.

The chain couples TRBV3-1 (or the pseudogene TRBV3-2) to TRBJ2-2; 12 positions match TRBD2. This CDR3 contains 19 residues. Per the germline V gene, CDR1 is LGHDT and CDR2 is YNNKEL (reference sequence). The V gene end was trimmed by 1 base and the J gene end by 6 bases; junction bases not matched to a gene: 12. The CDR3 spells CASSQVWASGGGRPGELFF. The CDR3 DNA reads TGTGCCAGCAGCCAAGTGTGGGCTAGCGGGGGGGGTCGACCCGGGGAGCTGTTTTTT.

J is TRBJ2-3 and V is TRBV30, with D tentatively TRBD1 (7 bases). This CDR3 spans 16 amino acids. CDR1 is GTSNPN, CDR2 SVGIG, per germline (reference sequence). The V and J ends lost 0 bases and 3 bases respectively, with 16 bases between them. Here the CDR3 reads CAWSVRSGGITDTQYF. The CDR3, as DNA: TGTGCCTGGAGTGTACGGTCAGGGGGGATTACAGATACGCAGTATTTT.

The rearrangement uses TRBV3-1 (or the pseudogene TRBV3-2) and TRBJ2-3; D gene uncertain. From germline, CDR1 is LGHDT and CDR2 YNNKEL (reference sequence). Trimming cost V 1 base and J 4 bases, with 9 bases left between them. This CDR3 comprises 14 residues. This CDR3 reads CASSQVAGADTQYF. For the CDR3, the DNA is TGTGCCAGCAGCCAAGTAGCCGGCGCAGATACGCAGTATTTT.

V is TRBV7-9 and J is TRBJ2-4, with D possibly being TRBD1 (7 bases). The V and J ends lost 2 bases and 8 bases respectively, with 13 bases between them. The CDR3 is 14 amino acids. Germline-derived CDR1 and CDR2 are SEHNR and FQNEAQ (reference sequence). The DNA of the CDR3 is TGTGCCAGCAGCTTAATAGACAGGGAGGACATTCAGTACTTC. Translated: CASSLIDREDIQYF.

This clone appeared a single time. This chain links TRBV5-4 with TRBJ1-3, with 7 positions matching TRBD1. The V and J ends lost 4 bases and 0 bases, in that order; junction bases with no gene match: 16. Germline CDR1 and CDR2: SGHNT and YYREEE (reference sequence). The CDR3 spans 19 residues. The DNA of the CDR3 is TGTGCCAGCAGCCTGATCGGGACAGCAGTCACGAGCTCTGGAAACACCATATATTTT. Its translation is CASSLIGTAVTSSGNTIYF.

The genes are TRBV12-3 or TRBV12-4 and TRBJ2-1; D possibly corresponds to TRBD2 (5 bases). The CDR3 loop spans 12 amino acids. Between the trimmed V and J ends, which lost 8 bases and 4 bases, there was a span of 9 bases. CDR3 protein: CASYPGYNEQFF. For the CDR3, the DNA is TGTGCCAGCTACCCGGGATACAATGAGCAGTTCTTC.

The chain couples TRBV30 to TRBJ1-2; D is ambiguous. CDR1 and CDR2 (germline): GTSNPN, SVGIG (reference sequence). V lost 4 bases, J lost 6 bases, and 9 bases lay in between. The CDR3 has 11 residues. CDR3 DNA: TGTGCCTGGACGAAATCAAATGGCTACACCTTC. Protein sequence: CAWTKSNGYTF.

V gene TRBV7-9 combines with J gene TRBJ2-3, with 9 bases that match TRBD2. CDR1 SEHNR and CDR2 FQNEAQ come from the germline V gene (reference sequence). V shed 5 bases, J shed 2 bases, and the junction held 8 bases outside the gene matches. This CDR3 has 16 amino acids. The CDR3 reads CASSRAVAGDTDTQYF. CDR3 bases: TGTGCCAGCAGCCGCGCGGTAGCGGGGGACACAGATACGCAGTATTTT. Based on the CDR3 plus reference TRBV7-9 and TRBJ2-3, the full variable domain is DTGVSQNPRHKITKRGQNVTFRCDPISEHNRLYWYRQTLGQGPEFLTYFQNEAQLEKSRLLSDRFSAERPKGSFSTLEIQRTEQGDSAMYLCASSRAVAGDTDTQYFGPGTRLTVL.

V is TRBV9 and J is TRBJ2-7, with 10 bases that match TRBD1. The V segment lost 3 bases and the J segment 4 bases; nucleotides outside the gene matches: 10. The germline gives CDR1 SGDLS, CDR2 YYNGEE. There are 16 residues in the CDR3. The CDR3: CASSEQTGGPEYEQYF. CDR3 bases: TGTGCCAGCAGCGAGCAGACAGGGGGCCCGGAGTACGAGCAGTACTTC.

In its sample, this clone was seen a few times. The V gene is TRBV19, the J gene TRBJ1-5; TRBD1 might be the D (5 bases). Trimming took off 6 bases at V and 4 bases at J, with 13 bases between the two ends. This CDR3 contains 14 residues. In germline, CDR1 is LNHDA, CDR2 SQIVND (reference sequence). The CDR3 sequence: CASRQVRENQPQHF. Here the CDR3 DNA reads TGTGCCAGTAGACAGGTCAGGGAGAATCAGCCCCAGCATTTT.

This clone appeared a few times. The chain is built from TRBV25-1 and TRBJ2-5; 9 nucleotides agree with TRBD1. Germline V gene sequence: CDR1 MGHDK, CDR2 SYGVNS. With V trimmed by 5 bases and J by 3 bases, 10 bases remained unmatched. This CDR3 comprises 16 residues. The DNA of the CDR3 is TGTGCCAGCAGTCGGGACAGGGCTTCTAGCGAAGAGACCCAGTACTTC. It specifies CASSRDRASSEETQYF.

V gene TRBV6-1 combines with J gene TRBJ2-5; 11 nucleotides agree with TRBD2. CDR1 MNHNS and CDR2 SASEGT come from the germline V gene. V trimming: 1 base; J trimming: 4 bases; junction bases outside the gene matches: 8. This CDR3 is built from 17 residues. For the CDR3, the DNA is TGTGCCAGCAGTGAAGGAGGTAGCGGGGGGGCGCGAGAGACCCAGTACTTC. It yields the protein CASSEGGSGGARETQYF.

The CDR3 sequence is CASSKGLAVTDTQYF. In DNA, the CDR3 is TGTGCCAGCAGTAAGGGACTAGCGGTCACAGATACGCAGTATTTT. The chain recombines TRBV6-2 or TRBV6-3 with TRBJ2-3; 11 nucleotides line up with TRBD2. The CDR3 length is 15 residues. Germline loops: CDR1 MNHEY, CDR2 SVGEGT. Trimming cost V 5 bases and J 2 bases; bases outside gene matches: 3.

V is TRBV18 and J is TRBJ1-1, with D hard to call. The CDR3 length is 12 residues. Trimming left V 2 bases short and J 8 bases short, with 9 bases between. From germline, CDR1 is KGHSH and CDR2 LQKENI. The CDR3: CASSPRIGEAFF. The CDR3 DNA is TGTGCCAGCTCACCAAGAATAGGGGAAGCTTTCTTT.

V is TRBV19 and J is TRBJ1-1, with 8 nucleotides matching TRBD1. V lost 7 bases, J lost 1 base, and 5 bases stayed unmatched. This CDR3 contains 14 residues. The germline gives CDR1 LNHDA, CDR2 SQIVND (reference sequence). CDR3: CASKKGQENTEAFF. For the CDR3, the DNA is TGTGCCAGTAAAAAGGGACAGGAGAACACTGAAGCTTTCTTT.

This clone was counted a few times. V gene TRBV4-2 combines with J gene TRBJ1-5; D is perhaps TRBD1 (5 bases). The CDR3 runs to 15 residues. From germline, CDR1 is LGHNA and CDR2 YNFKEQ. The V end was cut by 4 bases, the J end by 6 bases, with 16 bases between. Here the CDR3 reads CASSLEGNQGQPQHF. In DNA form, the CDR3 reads TGTGCCAGCAGCCTGGAGGGCAACCAGGGTCAGCCCCAGCATTTT.

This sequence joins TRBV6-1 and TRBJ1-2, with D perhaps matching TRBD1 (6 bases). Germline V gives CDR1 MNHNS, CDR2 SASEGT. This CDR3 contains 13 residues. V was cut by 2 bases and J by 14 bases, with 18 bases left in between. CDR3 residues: CASSESGQPTRTF. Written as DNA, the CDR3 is TGTGCCAGCAGTGAATCCGGACAGCCTACTCGGACCTTC.